These 15 T cell receptor beta chains were all obtained from the same sample, sequenced in a study of OX40 agonist ivuxolimab in advanced cancers. Only in-frame clones appear in the TCRdb table, and some are missing; sequencing was by immunoSEQ multiplex PCR. The data contain 60,000 to 90,000 clones, roughly 80% of them singletons. The sequencing used CD4+ or CD8+ T cells sorted from blood, collected in a trial of the OX40 agonist ivuxolimab. These TCRs come from an adult with an advanced solid tumor such as melanoma, head and neck, liver or kidney cancer.

The CDR3 reads CSVELPVSSGNTIYF. CDR3 nucleotide sequence: TGCAGCGTTGAACTTCCGGTCAGCTCTGGAAACACCATATATTTT. The V call is TRBV29-1, the J call TRBJ1-3; D not certain. Per germline, CDR1 SQVTM and CDR2 ANQGSEA. V lost 2 bases and J 0 bases, leaving 11 bases between the germline ends. The CDR3 is made up of 15 amino acids.

J is TRBJ2-7 and V is TRBV5-5; D is unresolved. The germline V and J ends were trimmed by 1 base and 1 base, with 9 bases remaining between them. The CDR3 contains 14 residues. CDR1 SGHKS and CDR2 YYEKEE come from the germline V gene (reference sequence). The chain's CDR3 is CASSLTVRSYEQYF. In DNA, the CDR3 is TGTGCCAGCAGCTTGACAGTGAGATCCTACGAGCAGTACTTC.

The chain combines TRBV5-4 with TRBJ1-4; 7 bases line up with TRBD1. The ends lost 4 bases at V and 0 bases at J; junction bases unmatched: 9. The CDR3 spans 17 residues. The germline gives CDR1 SGHNT, CDR2 YYREEE (reference sequence). The CDR3 DNA reads as TGTGCCAGCAGCGCCGGGACAGCTGCCTCAACTAATGAAAAACTGTTTTTT. This codes for CASSAGTAASTNEKLFF.

The V and J genes are TRBV19 and TRBJ2-1, with a weak D call TRBD1 (5 bases). V shed 8 bases and J shed 7 bases, with 21 bases lying between them. This CDR3 has 15 amino acids. From germline, CDR1 is LNHDA and CDR2 SQIVND (reference sequence). CDR3 sequence (DNA): TGTGCCAGTTCCTCGGGCAGGGTGGCGAAAAATGAGCAGTTCTTC. Translated: CASSSGRVAKNEQFF. The full variable domain, in which reference TRBV19 and TRBJ2-1 provide the parts outside the CDR3, is DGGITQSPKYLFRKEGQNVTLSCEQNLNHDAMYWYRQDPGQGLRLIYYSQIVNDFQKGDIAEGYSVSREKKESFPLTVTSAQKNPTAFYLCASSSGRVAKNEQFFGPGTRLTVL.

The chain recombines TRBV6-6 with TRBJ1-1, with 7 nucleotides matching TRBD1. Trimming removed 6 bases from V and 1 base from J; junction bases left unmatched: 5. Germline values: CDR1 MNHNY, CDR2 SVGAGI (reference sequence). The length of the CDR3 is 14 residues. The CDR3 DNA is TGTGCCAGCAGGCACAGGGGATCGAACACTGAAGCTTTCTTT. It encodes CASRHRGSNTEAFF.

The table lists this clone with a few counts. This chain uses TRBV29-1 with TRBJ2-2; D not certain. Germline CDR1 and CDR2: SQVTM and ANQGSEA. Trimming cost V 2 bases and J 5 bases, with 12 bases left between them. This CDR3 has 14 amino acids. DNA for the CDR3: TGCAGCGTTGAAAGCGAAGACGGGACCGGGGAGCTGTTTTTT. It encodes CSVESEDGTGELFF.

As regards this clone: An end of the junction differs from the germline gene, which may be a read error. CDR3 DNA: TGTGCCAACAGCTTTCGACCCGGGGGGACAGGGGGAATGAGGACTGAAGCTTTCTTT. As protein: CANSFRPGGTGGMRTEAFF. The chain employs TRBV7-2 and TRBJ1-1; 11 nucleotides match TRBD1. There are 19 residues in the CDR3. Germline V gene lookup returns CDR1 SGHTA and CDR2 FQGNSA.

This clone was observed a handful of times. The rearrangement joins TRBV6-1 to TRBJ1-2; D uncertain. CDR3 size: 14 residues. The germline V gene encodes CDR1 MNHNS and CDR2 SASEGT. The V end lost 3 bases, the J end lost 5 bases, and 13 bases lay between the germline ends. CDR3 in amino acids: CASSDISKVYGYTF. CDR3 bases: TGTGCCAGCAGTGATATCTCAAAAGTTTATGGCTACACCTTC.

CDR3 sequence (DNA): TGTGCCAGCAAGTCTAGAGGCCGGGGGGACGAGCAGTACTTC. This encodes CASKSRGRGDEQYF. The chain has TRBV2 and TRBJ2-7, with 7 bases identical to TRBD2. Germline CDR1 reads SNHLY; CDR2 reads FYNNEI. This CDR3 spans 14 amino acids. J lost 5 bases, V lost 7 bases, and 11 bases had no gene match.

The chain joins TRBV18 to TRBJ1-1; D is possibly TRBD1 (5 bases). The CDR3 totals 13 residues. Trimming shortened V by 5 bases and J by 1 base, and 8 bases separated the two germline ends. The germline gives CDR1 KGHSH, CDR2 LQKENI. As DNA, the CDR3 is TGTGCCAGCTCAGACAGTAAGAACACTGAAGCTTTCTTT. It codes for CASSDSKNTEAFF. Using reference TRBV18 and TRBJ1-1 for the parts outside the CDR3, the full variable domain is NAGVMQNPRHLVRRRGQEARLRCSPMKGHSHVYWYRQLPEEGLKFMVYLQKENIIDESGMPKERFSAEFPKEGPSILRIQQVVRGDSAAYFCASSDSKNTEAFFGQGTRLTVV.

This clone was observed a handful of times. The genes are TRBV19 and TRBJ2-2; D is perhaps TRBD1 (6 bases). CDR1 is LNHDA, CDR2 SQIVND, per germline (reference sequence). The CDR3 spans 14 residues. Trimming removed 10 bases at V and 1 base at J, with 13 bases between. The CDR3 coding sequence is TGTGCCACCCACCGCAGGGGGAACACCGGGGAGCTGTTTTTT. Its translation: CATHRRGNTGELFF.

V gene TRBV6-5 combines with J gene TRBJ2-2; a possible D gene is TRBD2 (5 bases). The CDR3 sequence is 16 residues long. Germline CDR1 and CDR2: MNHEY and SVGAGI. The germline V and J ends were trimmed by 4 bases and 4 bases, with 16 bases remaining between them. Written as DNA, the CDR3 is TGTGCCAGCAGTTTGAAATTCCCCGGAGGCACCGGGGAGCTGTTTTTT. It specifies CASSLKFPGGTGELFF.

The rearrangement links TRBV28 to TRBJ1-2; 7 nucleotides match TRBD1. Losses at the gene ends were 1 base for V and 4 bases for J; bases not matched to a gene: 6. The CDR3 runs to 15 residues. Germline CDR1 MDHEN, CDR2 SYDVKM. The CDR3: CASSLSQGEGYGYTF. The CDR3 DNA follows: TGTGCCAGCAGTTTATCCCAGGGGGAGGGCTATGGCTACACCTTC.

The chain is built from TRBV7-6 and TRBJ2-5; D may match TRBD1 or TRBD2 (6 bases each). V was pared by 3 bases and J by 5 bases, with 22 bases between. The CDR3 spans 17 residues. Per germline, CDR1 SGHVS and CDR2 FNYEAQ. As DNA, the CDR3 is TGTGCCAGCAGCTTCCTACCCGGGCCCCGGGGGCTGGAGACCCAGTACTTC. It translates to CASSFLPGPRGLETQYF.

CDR3 loop: CASSQTGQLNTGELFF. The DNA of the CDR3 is TGTGCCAGCAGCCAAACTGGACAACTGAACACCGGGGAGCTGTTTTTT. The V gene is TRBV7-2, the J gene TRBJ2-2; D might be TRBD1 (5 bases). Between the trimmed V and J ends, which lost 5 bases and 1 base, there was a span of 14 bases. CDR1 SGHTA and CDR2 FQGNSA come from the germline V gene. This CDR3 has 16 residues.